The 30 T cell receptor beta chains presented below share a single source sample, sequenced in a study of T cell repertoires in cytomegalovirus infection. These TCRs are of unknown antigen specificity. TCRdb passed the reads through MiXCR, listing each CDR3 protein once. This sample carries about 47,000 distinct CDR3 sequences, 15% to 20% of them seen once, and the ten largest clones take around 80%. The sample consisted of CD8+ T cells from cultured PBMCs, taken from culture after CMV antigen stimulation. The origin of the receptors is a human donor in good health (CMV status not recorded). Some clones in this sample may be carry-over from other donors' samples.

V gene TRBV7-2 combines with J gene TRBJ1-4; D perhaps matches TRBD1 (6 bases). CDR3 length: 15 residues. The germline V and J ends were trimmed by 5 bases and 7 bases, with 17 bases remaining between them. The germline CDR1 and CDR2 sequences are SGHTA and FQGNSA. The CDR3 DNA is TGTGCCAGCAGCCCCCTGACAGGCGCCGGTGAAAAACTGTTTTTT. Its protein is CASSPLTGAGEKLFF.

The DNA for the CDR3 is TGTGCCAGCAGGTTTGGGGGGGGAGCTTCACCCCTCCACTTT. Its translation: CASRFGGGASPLHF. The chain joins TRBV7-2 to TRBJ1-6; TRBD1 is a possible D gene (5 bases). Germline CDR1 SGHTA, CDR2 FQGNSA. The CDR3 is 14 residues long. V was pared by 6 bases and J by 9 bases, with 15 bases between.

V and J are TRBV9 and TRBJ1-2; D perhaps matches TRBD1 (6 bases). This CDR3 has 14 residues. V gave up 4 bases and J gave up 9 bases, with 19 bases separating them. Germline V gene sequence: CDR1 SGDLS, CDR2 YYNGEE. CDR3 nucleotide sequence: TGTGCCAGCAGCCCCAGGGGAGAGGGATCAAGCTACACCTTC. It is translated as CASSPRGEGSSYTF.

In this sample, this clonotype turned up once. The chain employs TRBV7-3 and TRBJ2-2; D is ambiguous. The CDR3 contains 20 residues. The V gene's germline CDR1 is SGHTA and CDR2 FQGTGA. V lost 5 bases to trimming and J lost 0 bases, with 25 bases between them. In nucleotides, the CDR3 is TGTGCCAGCAGCCCAACCTACACCCGGAAGTTCTTCGCGAACACCGGGGAGCTGTTTTTT. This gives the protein CASSPTYTRKFFANTGELFF.

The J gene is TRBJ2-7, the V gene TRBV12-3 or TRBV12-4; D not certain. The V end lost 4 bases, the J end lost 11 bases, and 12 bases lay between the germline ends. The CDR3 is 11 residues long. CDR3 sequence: CASSSSARKYF. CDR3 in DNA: TGTGCCAGCAGTTCCTCAGCGAGGAAGTACTTC.

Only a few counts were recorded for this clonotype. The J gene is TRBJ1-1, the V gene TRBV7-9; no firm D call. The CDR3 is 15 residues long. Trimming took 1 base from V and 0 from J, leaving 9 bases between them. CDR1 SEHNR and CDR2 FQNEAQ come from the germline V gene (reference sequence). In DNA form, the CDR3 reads TGTGCCAGCAGCTTAGAAGGTTACATGAACACTGAAGCTTTCTTT. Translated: CASSLEGYMNTEAFF.

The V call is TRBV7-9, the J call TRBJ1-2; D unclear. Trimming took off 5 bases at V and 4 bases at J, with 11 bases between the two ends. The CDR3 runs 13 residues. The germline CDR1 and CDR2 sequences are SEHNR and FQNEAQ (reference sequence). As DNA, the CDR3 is TGTGCCAGCAGCCTTACAGAGCTCTATGGCTACACCTTC. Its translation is CASSLTELYGYTF.

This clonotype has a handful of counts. The CDR3 coding sequence is TGTGCCAGCAGCCTTGACGGGAGCACTGAAGCTTTCTTT. Protein sequence: CASSLDGSTEAFF. V is TRBV7-9 and J is TRBJ1-1; D is ambiguous. Germline assignment: CDR1 SEHNR and CDR2 FQNEAQ (reference sequence). V was trimmed by 5 bases and J by 4 bases, leaving 11 bases between them. This CDR3 region has 13 residues.

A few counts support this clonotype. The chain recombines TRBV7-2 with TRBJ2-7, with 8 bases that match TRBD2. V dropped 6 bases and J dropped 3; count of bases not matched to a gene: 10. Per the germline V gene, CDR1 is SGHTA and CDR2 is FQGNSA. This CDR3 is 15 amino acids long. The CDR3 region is CASSSLAGRYYEQYF. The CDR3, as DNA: TGTGCCAGCAGTTCATTAGCGGGGAGATACTACGAGCAGTACTTC.

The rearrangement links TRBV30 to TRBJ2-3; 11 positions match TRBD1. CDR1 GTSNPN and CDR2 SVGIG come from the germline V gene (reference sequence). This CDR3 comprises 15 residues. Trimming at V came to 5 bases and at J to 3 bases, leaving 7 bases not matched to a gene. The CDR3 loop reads CAWGQGAPGTDTQYF. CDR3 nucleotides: TGTGCCTGGGGACAGGGGGCTCCCGGGACAGATACGCAGTATTTT.

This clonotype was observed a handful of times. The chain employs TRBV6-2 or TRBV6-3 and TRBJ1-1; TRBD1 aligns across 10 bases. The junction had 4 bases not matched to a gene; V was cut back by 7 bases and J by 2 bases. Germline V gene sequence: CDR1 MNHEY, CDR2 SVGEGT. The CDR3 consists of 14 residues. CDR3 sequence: CASTRQGANTEAFF. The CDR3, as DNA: TGTGCCAGCACAAGACAGGGGGCAAACACTGAAGCTTTCTTT.

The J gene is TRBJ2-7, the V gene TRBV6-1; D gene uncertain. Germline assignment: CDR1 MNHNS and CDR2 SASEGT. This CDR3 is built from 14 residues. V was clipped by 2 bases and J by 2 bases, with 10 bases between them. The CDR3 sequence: CASSEYGATYEQYF. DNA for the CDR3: TGTGCCAGCAGTGAATACGGAGCAACCTACGAGCAGTACTTC.

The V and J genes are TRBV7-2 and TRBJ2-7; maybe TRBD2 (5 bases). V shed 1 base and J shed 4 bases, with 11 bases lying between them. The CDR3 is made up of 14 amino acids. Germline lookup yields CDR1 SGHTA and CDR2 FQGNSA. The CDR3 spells CASSLGGLAYEQYF. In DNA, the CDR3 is TGTGCCAGCAGCTTAGGAGGGCTAGCTTACGAGCAGTACTTC.

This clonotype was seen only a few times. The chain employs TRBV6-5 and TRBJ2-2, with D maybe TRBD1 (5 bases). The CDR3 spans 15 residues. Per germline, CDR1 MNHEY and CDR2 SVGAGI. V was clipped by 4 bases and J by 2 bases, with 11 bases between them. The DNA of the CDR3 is TGTGCCAGCAGTTTGCAACAGGTTAACACCGGGGAGCTGTTTTTT. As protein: CASSLQQVNTGELFF.

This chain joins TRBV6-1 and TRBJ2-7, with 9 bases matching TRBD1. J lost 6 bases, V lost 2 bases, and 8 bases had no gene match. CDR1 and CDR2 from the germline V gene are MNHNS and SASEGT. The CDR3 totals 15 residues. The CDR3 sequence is CASSENRGQGGEQYF. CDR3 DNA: TGTGCCAGCAGTGAAAACAGGGGGCAAGGTGGCGAGCAGTACTTC.

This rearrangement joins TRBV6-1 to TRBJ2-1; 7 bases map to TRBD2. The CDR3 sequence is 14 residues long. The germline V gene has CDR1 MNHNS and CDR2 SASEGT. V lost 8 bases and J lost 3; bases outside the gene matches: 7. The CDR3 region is CASWGTTIYNEQFF. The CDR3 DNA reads TGTGCCAGCTGGGGGACTACAATCTACAATGAGCAGTTCTTC.

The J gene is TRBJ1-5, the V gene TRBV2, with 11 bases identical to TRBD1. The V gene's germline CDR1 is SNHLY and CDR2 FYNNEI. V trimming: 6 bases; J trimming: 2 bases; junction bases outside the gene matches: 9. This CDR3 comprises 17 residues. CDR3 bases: TGTGCCAGCAGCTGGACAGGGGGCGCAGGGGGCAATCAGCCCCAGCATTTT. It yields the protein CASSWTGGAGGNQPQHF.

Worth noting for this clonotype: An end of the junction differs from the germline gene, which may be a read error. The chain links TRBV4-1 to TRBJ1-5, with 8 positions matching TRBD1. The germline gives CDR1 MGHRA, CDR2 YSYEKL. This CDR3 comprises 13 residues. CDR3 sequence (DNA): TGCGCCAGCAGCAAAGACAGGGGTGCGCCCCAGCATTTT. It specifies CASSKDRGAPQHF.

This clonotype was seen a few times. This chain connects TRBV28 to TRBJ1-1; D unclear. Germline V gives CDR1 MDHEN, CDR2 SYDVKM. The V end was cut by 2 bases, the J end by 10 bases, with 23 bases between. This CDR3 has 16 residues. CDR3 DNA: TGTGCCAGCAGTTTAAGACGGATTAGGCTTGGCGACGTAGCTTTCTTT. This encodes CASSLRRIRLGDVAFF.

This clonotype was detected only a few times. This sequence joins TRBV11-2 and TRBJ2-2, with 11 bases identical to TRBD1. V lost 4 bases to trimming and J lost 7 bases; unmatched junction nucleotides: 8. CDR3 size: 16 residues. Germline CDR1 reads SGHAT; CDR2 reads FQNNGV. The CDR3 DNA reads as TGTGCCAGCAGCTCCCGGGACAGGGGGGAGATCGGGGAGCTGTTTTTT. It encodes CASSSRDRGEIGELFF.

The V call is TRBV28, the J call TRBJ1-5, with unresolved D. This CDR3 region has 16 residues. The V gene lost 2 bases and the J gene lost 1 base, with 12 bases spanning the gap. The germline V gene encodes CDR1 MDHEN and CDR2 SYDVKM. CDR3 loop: CASSLRTGGSNQPQHF. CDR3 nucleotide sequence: TGTGCCAGCAGTTTAAGGACCGGTGGAAGCAATCAGCCCCAGCATTTT.

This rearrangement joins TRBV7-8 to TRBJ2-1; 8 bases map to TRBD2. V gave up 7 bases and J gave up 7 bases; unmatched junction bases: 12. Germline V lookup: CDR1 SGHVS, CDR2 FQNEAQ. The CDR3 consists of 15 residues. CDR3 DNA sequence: TGTGCCAGCATCAAAAGCGGGGGCTTCGGGAATGAGCAGTTCTTC. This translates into CASIKSGGFGNEQFF.

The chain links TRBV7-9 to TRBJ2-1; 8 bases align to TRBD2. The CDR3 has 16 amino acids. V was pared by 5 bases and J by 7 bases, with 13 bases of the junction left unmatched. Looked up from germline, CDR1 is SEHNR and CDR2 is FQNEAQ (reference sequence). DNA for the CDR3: TGTGCCAGCAGCCCAGCCGGGGGGGGACGAATAAATGAGCAGTTCTTC. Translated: CASSPAGGGRINEQFF.

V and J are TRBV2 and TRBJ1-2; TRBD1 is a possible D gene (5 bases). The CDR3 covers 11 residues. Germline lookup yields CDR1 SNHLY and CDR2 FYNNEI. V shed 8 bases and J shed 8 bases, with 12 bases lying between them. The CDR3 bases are TGTGCCAGCCCCCGGAGGGGCGGCTACACCTTC. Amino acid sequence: CASPRRGGYTF. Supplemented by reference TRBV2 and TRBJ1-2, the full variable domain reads EPEVTQTPSHQVTQMGQEVILRCVPISNHLYFYWYRQILGQKVEFLVSFYNNEISEKSEIFDDQFSVERPDGSNFTLKIRSTKLEDSAMYFCASPRRGGYTFGSGTRLTVV.

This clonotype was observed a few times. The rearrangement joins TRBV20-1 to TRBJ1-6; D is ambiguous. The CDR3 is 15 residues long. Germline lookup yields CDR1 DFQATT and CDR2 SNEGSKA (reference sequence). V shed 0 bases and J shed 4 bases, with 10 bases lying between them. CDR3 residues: CSARDYVRYNSPLHF. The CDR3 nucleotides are TGCAGTGCTAGAGATTACGTCCGGTATAATTCACCCCTCCACTTT.

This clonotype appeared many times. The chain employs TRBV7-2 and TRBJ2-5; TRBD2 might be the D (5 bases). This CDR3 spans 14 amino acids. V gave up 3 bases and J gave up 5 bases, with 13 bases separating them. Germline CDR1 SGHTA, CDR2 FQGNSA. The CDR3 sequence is CASSFGIPGETQYF. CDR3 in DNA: TGTGCCAGCAGCTTCGGGATCCCGGGGGAGACCCAGTACTTC.

The CDR3 nucleotides read TGTGCCAGCGGGACAGGGAGCTACGAGCAGTACTTC. Protein sequence: CASGTGSYEQYF. The rearrangement uses TRBV27 and TRBJ2-7; 9 bases line up with TRBD1. This CDR3 comprises 12 residues. The germline V gene encodes CDR1 MNHEY and CDR2 SMNVEV (reference sequence). V was clipped by 8 bases and J by 3 bases; unmatched bases: 2.

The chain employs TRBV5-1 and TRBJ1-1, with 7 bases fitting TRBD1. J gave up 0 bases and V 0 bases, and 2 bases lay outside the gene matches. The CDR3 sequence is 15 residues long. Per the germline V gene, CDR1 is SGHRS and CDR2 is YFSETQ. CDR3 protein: CASSLEGGLNTEAFF. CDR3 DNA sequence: TGCGCCAGCAGCTTGGAAGGGGGCTTGAACACTGAAGCTTTCTTT.

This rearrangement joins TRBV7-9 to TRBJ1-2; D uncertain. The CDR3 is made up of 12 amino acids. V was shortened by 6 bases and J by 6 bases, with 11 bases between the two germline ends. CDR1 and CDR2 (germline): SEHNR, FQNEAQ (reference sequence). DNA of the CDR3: TGTGCCAGCAGTCGCGGCTTGGATGGCTACACCTTC. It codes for CASSRGLDGYTF.

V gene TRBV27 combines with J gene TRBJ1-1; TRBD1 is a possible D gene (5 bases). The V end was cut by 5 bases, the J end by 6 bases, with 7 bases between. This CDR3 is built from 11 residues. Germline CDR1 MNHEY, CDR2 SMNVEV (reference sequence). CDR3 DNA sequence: TGTGCCAGCAGTGGGGGGTCTGAAGCTTTCTTT. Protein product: CASSGGSEAFF.